One and the same sample provided the 15 T cell receptor beta chains below, sequenced in a study of blood T cell repertoires in COVID-19. Sequencing was performed with immunoSEQ multiplex PCR; in TCRdb, only in-frame clones are kept and a portion is missing. Among hundreds of thousands of clones listed, 85% to 90% were seen once. The sample comprised peripheral blood. The receptors derive from a woman aged 50 to 60 with COVID-19, enrolled during active disease.

This chain uses TRBV6-5 with TRBJ2-7, with TRBD1 matching over 10 bases. The CDR3 loop spans 15 amino acids. Per germline, CDR1 MNHEY and CDR2 SVGAGI. Trimming removed 6 bases from V and 2 bases from J; junction bases left unmatched: 7. In DNA form, the CDR3 reads TGTGCCAGCAGACCCGACAGGGGGCACACCTACGAGCAGTACTTC. Residues: CASRPDRGHTYEQYF.

This chain connects TRBV24-1 to TRBJ2-3; TRBD1 is a possible D gene (6 bases). V lost 4 bases to trimming and J lost 0 bases, with 16 bases between them. The CDR3 runs 17 residues. In germline, CDR1 is KGHDR, CDR2 SFDVKD. DNA of the CDR3: TGTGCCACCAGTGACGCAACTAGGGGGTCAAGCACAGATACGCAGTATTTT. Its protein product is CATSDATRGSSTDTQYF.

The genes are TRBV9 and TRBJ2-5; 7 bases line up with TRBD1. The length of the CDR3 is 13 residues. From germline, CDR1 is SGDLS and CDR2 YYNGEE. The V and J ends lost 2 bases and 4 bases, in that order; junction bases with no gene match: 2. Here the CDR3 DNA reads TGTGCCAGCAGCGTGACAGGGATAGAGACCCAGTACTTC. Amino acid sequence: CASSVTGIETQYF. The complete variable domain, with remaining parts taken from reference TRBV9 and TRBJ2-5, reads DSGVTQTPKHLITATGQRVTLRCSPRSGDLSVYWYQQSLDQGLQFLIQYYNGEERAKGNILERFSAQQFPDLHSELNLSSLELGDSALYFCASSVTGIETQYFGPGTRLLVL.

This chain links TRBV6-6 with TRBJ2-5; possible D gene TRBD1, 6 bases. Looked up from germline, CDR1 is MNHNY and CDR2 is SVGAGI (reference sequence). This CDR3 contains 13 residues. Trimming cost V 5 bases and J 5 bases, with 12 bases left between them. The CDR3 region has the DNA TGTGCCAGCAGTACCCGGCAGGGGGAGACCCAGTACTTC. Protein: CASSTRQGETQYF.

The CDR3 DNA reads TGCGCCAGCAGCTCCCCGGGACTAGCGACCTACGAGCAGTACTTC. This codes for CASSSPGLATYEQYF. This chain uses TRBV5-1 with TRBJ2-7; TRBD2 aligns across 10 bases. V lost 3 bases to trimming and J lost 2 bases; unmatched junction nucleotides: 5. Germline V gene sequence: CDR1 SGHRS, CDR2 YFSETQ. The CDR3 is 15 residues long. Filled out from reference TRBV5-1 and TRBJ2-7, the complete variable domain reads KAGVTQTPRYLIKTRGQQVTLSCSPISGHRSVSWYQQTPGQGLQFLFEYFSETQRNKGNFPGRFSGRQFSNSRSEMNVSTLELGDSALYLCASSSPGLATYEQYFGPGTRLTVT.

This chain joins TRBV7-3 and TRBJ2-1, with 8 bases that match TRBD2. The V segment lost 3 bases and the J segment 8 bases; nucleotides outside the gene matches: 6. Germline assignment: CDR1 SGHTA and CDR2 FQGTGA. The CDR3 has 14 residues. DNA of the CDR3: TGTGCCAGCAGCTTGGCGGGAGGATTTGATGAGCAGTTCTTC. This sequence encodes CASSLAGGFDEQFF.

The chain joins TRBV11-2 to TRBJ2-7, with TRBD2 matching 8 bases. Unmatched junction bases numbered 11, after V lost 1 base and J lost 3 bases. The CDR3 runs to 17 residues. CDR1 and CDR2 (germline): SGHAT, FQNNGV. The CDR3 DNA follows: TGTGCCAGCAGCTTAGTCGGCCTGGGCGGGAGGTTCTACGAGCAGTACTTC. Its translation is CASSLVGLGGRFYEQYF.

The chain employs TRBV5-4 and TRBJ2-2; no reliable D call. Germline V gives CDR1 SGHNT, CDR2 YYREEE (reference sequence). The CDR3 is 14 residues long. The V gene lost 0 bases and the J gene lost 3 bases, with 6 bases spanning the gap. The CDR3 region is CASSLVQYTGELFF. As DNA, the CDR3 is TGTGCCAGCAGCTTGGTTCAGTACACCGGGGAGCTGTTTTTT.

This clone has just one count. The chain combines TRBV18 with TRBJ1-1, with 8 bases aligning to TRBD1. Germline V lookup: CDR1 KGHSH, CDR2 LQKENI. After removal of 6 bases from V and 4 bases from J, the junction contained 13 bases not matched to a gene. This CDR3 has 16 amino acids. This CDR3 reads CASSPSQTGGSTEAFF. The CDR3 bases are TGTGCCAGCTCTCCGTCTCAAACAGGGGGGTCCACTGAAGCTTTCTTT.

Comments on this clone: The junction departs from germline at one end; a sequencing error may be responsible. The rearrangement links TRBV7-7 to TRBJ2-1; 12 nucleotides match TRBD2. Germline V gives CDR1 SSHAT, CDR2 FNYEAQ (reference sequence). The CDR3 spans 13 residues. The CDR3 DNA follows: TGTGCTAGCAGCGGGACTAGCGGGCAAGAGCAGTTCTTC. Amino acid sequence: CASSGTSGQEQFF.

V usage is TRBV7-6 and J usage is TRBJ1-3; no clear D. Germline values: CDR1 SGHVS, CDR2 FNYEAQ. The CDR3 runs 15 residues. V was shortened by 6 bases and J by 4 bases, with 16 bases between the two germline ends. CDR3 amino acids: CASSPTSIKGNTIYF. The CDR3 bases are TGTGCCAGCAGTCCGACATCTATCAAGGGAAACACCATATATTTT. Based on the CDR3 plus reference TRBV7-6 and TRBJ1-3, the full variable domain is GAGVSQSPRYKVTKRGQDVALRCDPISGHVSLYWYRQALGQGPEFLTYFNYEAQQDKSGLPNDRFSAERPEGSISTLTIQRTEQRDSAMYRCASSPTSIKGNTIYFGEGSWLTVV.

The chain recombines TRBV24-1 with TRBJ2-3; D is possibly TRBD1 (5 bases). The CDR3 sequence is 14 residues long. V lost 3 bases, J lost 5 bases, and 11 bases lay in between. Germline CDR1 is KGHDR and CDR2 is SFDVKD. In DNA, the CDR3 is TGTGCCACCAGTGATGGTAATAGGGGAGATACGCAGTATTTT. Residues: CATSDGNRGDTQYF.

This clone was seen once. The genes are TRBV24-1 and TRBJ2-2; D may be TRBD2 (5 bases). V lost 5 bases to trimming and J lost 2 bases, with 14 bases between them. Germline CDR1 KGHDR, CDR2 SFDVKD. The CDR3 contains 16 residues. CDR3 bases: TGTGCCACCAGTGGTGCCCGGAGGACCAACACCGGGGAGCTGTTTTTT. This encodes CATSGARRTNTGELFF.

The V gene is TRBV19, the J gene TRBJ1-4, with D tentatively TRBD1 (5 bases). The CDR3 is 14 amino acids. Trimming removed 2 bases from V and 8 bases from J, with 12 bases in between. CDR1 and CDR2 from the germline V gene are LNHDA and SQIVND (reference sequence). The CDR3 DNA follows: TGTGCCAGTAGTATACCAGGGCGGGAGGAAAAACTGTTTTTT. It translates to CASSIPGREEKLFF.

The rearrangement links TRBV19 to TRBJ2-2; 14 nucleotides align to TRBD2. Germline-derived CDR1 and CDR2 are LNHDA and SQIVND (reference sequence). The V segment lost 5 bases and the J segment 7 bases; nucleotides outside the gene matches: 9. The CDR3 consists of 17 residues. CDR3 nucleotides: TGTGCCAGTAGTCCACCCCGACTAGCGGGAGGGCGCGGGGAGCTGTTTTTT. As protein: CASSPPRLAGGRGELFF. Together with reference TRBV19 and TRBJ2-2, the CDR3 gives the full variable domain: DGGITQSPKYLFRKEGQNVTLSCEQNLNHDAMYWYRQDPGQGLRLIYYSQIVNDFQKGDIAEGYSVSREKKESFPLTVTSAQKNPTAFYLCASSPPRLAGGRGELFFGEGSRLTVL.